The next 15 T cell receptor beta chains were all read from a single sample in a study of blood T cell repertoires in COVID-19. The method was immunoSEQ multiplex PCR; TCRdb's version includes in-frame clones alone and lacks a portion of them. The sample lists tens of thousands of clones, approximately 84% seen once, with over 9.5% in the top ten. The sequenced sample consisted of peripheral blood. The receptor source for this set is a human donor in a cohort sampled during active COVID-19.

The chain links TRBV30 to TRBJ1-2; 7 bases agree with TRBD1. Germline-derived CDR1 and CDR2 are GTSNPN and SVGIG (reference sequence). Trimming at V came to 4 bases and at J to 7 bases, leaving 9 bases not matched to a gene. This CDR3 has 13 residues. This CDR3 reads CAWKEGALVGYTF. The CDR3 nucleotides read TGTGCCTGGAAGGAGGGGGCACTGGTTGGCTACACCTTC.

This chain links TRBV7-3 with TRBJ1-4, with 7 bases lining up with TRBD1. J gave up 6 bases and V 6 bases, and 10 bases lay outside the gene matches. CDR1 and CDR2 (germline): SGHTA, FQGTGA. There are 15 residues in the CDR3. The CDR3 protein is CASSKEEGADEKLFF. DNA for the CDR3: TGTGCCAGCAGTAAAGAGGAGGGGGCGGATGAAAAACTGTTTTTT.

The chain couples TRBV2 to TRBJ1-1; 7 bases are shared with TRBD1. The germline V gene has CDR1 SNHLY and CDR2 FYNNEI. Losses at the gene ends were 10 bases for V and 3 bases for J; bases not matched to a gene: 17. CDR3 length equals 16 residues. The CDR3 region is CATRWGLTGADTEAFF. DNA for the CDR3: TGTGCCACCCGATGGGGGCTAACAGGGGCCGACACTGAAGCTTTCTTT.

The chain employs TRBV6-5 and TRBJ1-2; D ambiguous. Looked up from germline, CDR1 is MNHEY and CDR2 is SVGAGI. The germline V and J ends were trimmed by 6 bases and 1 base, with 12 bases remaining between them. The CDR3 is made up of 14 amino acids. CDR3 sequence (DNA): TGTGCCAGCAGGGGCCCACTCTTTAACTATGGCTACACCTTC. Residues: CASRGPLFNYGYTF.

This chain connects TRBV5-1 to TRBJ2-1; 8 bases are shared with TRBD2. The CDR3 covers 16 residues. After removal of 4 bases from V and 2 bases from J, the junction contained 8 bases not matched to a gene. Germline CDR1 is SGHRS and CDR2 is YFSETQ. CDR3 sequence: CASSLGGLGAYNEQFF. In DNA, the CDR3 is TGCGCCAGCAGCCTGGGGGGACTAGGGGCCTACAATGAGCAGTTCTTC.

The V and J genes are TRBV4-1 and TRBJ2-2, with D possibly matching TRBD2 (6 bases). Trimming left V 4 bases short and J 0 bases short, with 12 bases between. The CDR3 covers 16 residues. Germline loops: CDR1 MGHRA, CDR2 YSYEKL. CDR3 sequence: CASSPRTNANTGELFF. Here the CDR3 DNA reads TGCGCCAGCAGCCCAAGGACTAACGCGAACACCGGGGAGCTGTTTTTT.

This chain links TRBV27 with TRBJ1-1; no definite D call. Trimming cost V 6 bases and J 8 bases, with 19 bases left between them. The CDR3 length is 14 residues. CDR1 and CDR2 (germline): MNHEY, SMNVEV (reference sequence). DNA of the CDR3: TGTGCCAGCAGCCCCCTTGGGAGGCAGCGGGAAGCTTTCTTT. Translating it yields CASSPLGRQREAFF.

The V and J genes are TRBV7-7 and TRBJ2-1; 10 bases are shared with TRBD2. The CDR3 covers 16 residues. V was pared by 5 bases and J by 3 bases, with 7 bases of the junction left unmatched. Looked up from germline, CDR1 is SSHAT and CDR2 is FNYEAQ (reference sequence). In DNA, the CDR3 is TGTGCCAGCAGCCCCGGACTAGCGGAGAACTACAATGAGCAGTTCTTC. This translates into CASSPGLAENYNEQFF.

CDR3 loop: CASSLGPTYEQYF. CDR3 coding DNA: TGCGCCAGCAGCTTGGGGCCCACCTACGAGCAGTACTTC. The chain uses TRBV5-1 and TRBJ2-7; no firm D call. This CDR3 has 13 residues. Germline CDR1 reads SGHRS; CDR2 reads YFSETQ. The V gene lost 0 bases and the J gene lost 2 bases, with 6 bases spanning the gap.

The J gene is TRBJ1-1, the V gene TRBV5-1, with 10 bases lining up with TRBD1. CDR1 SGHRS and CDR2 YFSETQ come from the germline V gene. The CDR3 totals 14 residues. The V segment lost 3 bases and the J segment 4 bases; nucleotides outside the gene matches: 3. CDR3 DNA: TGCGCCAGCAGCTCGGGACAGGGGTCCACTGAAGCTTTCTTT. It yields the protein CASSSGQGSTEAFF.

Comment on this clone: The sample carries other DNA sequences with the same CDR3. This chain connects TRBV5-4 to TRBJ2-3, with 12 bases that match TRBD1. This CDR3 contains 16 residues. V was pared by 4 bases and J by 1 base, with 4 bases of the junction left unmatched. Germline loops: CDR1 SGHNT, CDR2 YYREEE (reference sequence). The CDR3 sequence: CASSPGQGAGTDTQYF. CDR3 DNA: TGTGCCAGCAGCCCGGGACAGGGGGCTGGCACAGATACGCAGTATTTT.

The gene calls are TRBV5-1 and TRBJ2-6, with TRBD1 matching over 7 bases. J lost 0 bases, V lost 4 bases, and 7 bases had no gene match. The CDR3 is made up of 17 amino acids. Per germline, CDR1 SGHRS and CDR2 YFSETQ. The CDR3 DNA sequence: TGCGCCAGCAGCCCAGGACAGGTGAGCTCTGGGGCCAACGTCCTGACTTTC. Protein product: CASSPGQVSSGANVLTF.

The rearrangement links TRBV28 to TRBJ1-1, with D possibly being TRBD1 (5 bases). The CDR3 has 12 amino acids. Trimming removed 6 bases from V and 7 bases from J, with 12 bases in between. Germline CDR1 reads MDHEN; CDR2 reads SYDVKM. DNA for the CDR3: TGTGCCAGCAGCCTACGGAGGGGTGAAGCTTTCTTT. Translated, it gives CASSLRRGEAFF.

Comment on this clone: Distinct nucleotide sequences in the sample also encode this CDR3. The chain carries TRBV30 and TRBJ2-6, with a possible D match to TRBD2 (6 bases). V was shortened by 0 bases and J by 4 bases, with 10 bases between the two germline ends. This CDR3 has 15 residues. The germline CDR1 and CDR2 sequences are GTSNPN and SVGIG (reference sequence). CDR3 DNA sequence: TGTGCCTGGAGTGTACGGGGGTCAGGGGCCAACGTCCTGACTTTC. It specifies CAWSVRGSGANVLTF. Full variable domain (missing parts from reference TRBV30 and TRBJ2-6): SQTIHQWPATLVQPVGSPLSLECTVEGTSNPNLYWYRQAAGRGLQLLFYSVGIGQISSEVPQNLSASRPQDRQFILSSKKLLLSDSGFYLCAWSVRGSGANVLTFGAGSRLTVL.

This rearrangement joins TRBV19 to TRBJ1-5; a weak D match, TRBD1 (5 bases). The germline V gene has CDR1 LNHDA and CDR2 SQIVND (reference sequence). The germline V and J ends were trimmed by 9 bases and 5 bases, with 17 bases remaining between them. This CDR3 is built from 14 residues. CDR3 sequence reads: CASSHRGEHQPQHF. The CDR3 nucleotides are TGTGCCAGCTCTCATCGGGGGGAGCATCAGCCCCAGCATTTT.